This T cell receptor (beta chain) was identified in a study of cytomegalovirus exposure and HLA in healthy donors. Produced via immunoSEQ multiplex PCR; TCRdb's table is partial and in-frame only. The sample records hundreds of thousands of clones, roughly 90% being singletons. Between the trimmed V and J ends, which lost 2 bases and 6 bases, there was a span of 19 bases. Per the germline V gene, CDR1 is GTSNPN and CDR2 is SVGIG (reference sequence). CDR3 length: 15 residues. This TCR came from a woman aged 18 to 35 in good health and CMV-seronegative. This chain connects TRBV30 to TRBJ1-2, with D possibly matching TRBD1 (6 bases). Sample: PBMCs. The CDR3 protein is CAWSYFLWTADGYTF. The CDR3, as DNA: TGTGCCTGGAGTTACTTTTTATGGACAGCGGATGGCTACACCTTC. Full variable domain (rest looked up from reference TRBV30 and TRBJ1-2): SQTIHQWPATLVQPVGSPLSLECTVEGTSNPNLYWYRQAAGRGLQLLFYSVGIGQISSEVPQNLSASRPQDRQFILSSKKLLLSDSGFYLCAWSYFLWTADGYTFGSGTRLTVV.